This T cell receptor (beta chain) was retrieved from a study of cytomegalovirus exposure and HLA in healthy donors. CDR1 MNHNY and CDR2 SVGAGI come from the germline V gene (reference sequence). V was clipped by 2 bases and J by 7 bases; unmatched bases: 8. The length of the CDR3 is 16 residues. Study-wide findings and caveats: Highest at DRB1 and lowest at HLA-C, TCR association rates differed among HLA loci in a later analysis. A later analysis found that most CMV-associated TCR beta chains appeared HLA-restricted.

As regards this clone: The antigen is not known.

A multiplex PCR was run with 60 Vbeta primers and 13 Jbeta primers. Data came from immunoSEQ multiplex PCR; TCRdb stores just in-frame clones and leaves some out. Its table records 70,000 or so clones. The TCR originated in a female donor in good health and CMV-seropositive. V usage is TRBV6-6 and J usage is TRBJ2-1; TRBD2 aligns across 10 bases. The sequencing sample was made of PBMCs. In DNA form, the CDR3 reads TGTGCCAGCAGTTACGTGGGGACTAGCGCCCATAATGAGCAGTTCTTC. Protein sequence: CASSYVGTSAHNEQFF.